A single sample is the source of the 30 T cell receptor beta chains below, sequenced in a study of blood T cell repertoires in COVID-19. Assay: immunoSEQ multiplex PCR; the TCRdb copy retains only in-frame clones and omits some. The profile shows 200,000 to 250,000 clones, 82% of them singletons. The source material was peripheral blood. These receptor sequences come from an elderly woman with acute or convalescent COVID-19.

V usage is TRBV28 and J usage is TRBJ2-4, with a tentative D call TRBD1 (6 bases). V was cut by 6 bases and J by 7 bases, with 19 bases left in between. The CDR3 consists of 15 residues. CDR1 MDHEN and CDR2 SYDVKM come from the germline V gene. The DNA for the CDR3 is TGTGCCAGCAGCCCGGCCACAGGGAAGAGGAACATTCAGTACTTC. Encoded protein: CASSPATGKRNIQYF. Based on the CDR3 plus reference TRBV28 and TRBJ2-4, the full variable domain is DVKVTQSSRYLVKRTGEKVFLECVQDMDHENMFWYRQDPGLGLRLIYFSYDVKMKEKGDIPEGYSVSREKKERFSLILESASTNQTSMYLCASSPATGKRNIQYFGAGTRLSVL.

The rearrangement links TRBV6-5 to TRBJ2-7, with 8 nucleotides matching TRBD2. The CDR3 contains 13 residues. Germline loops: CDR1 MNHEY, CDR2 SVGAGI. The junction had 7 bases not matched to a gene; V was cut back by 8 bases and J by 4 bases. The CDR3 here is CASDQAGAYEQYF. DNA for the CDR3: TGTGCCAGCGATCAAGCGGGGGCTTACGAGCAGTACTTC.

This clone was detected once. The chain is built from TRBV6-5 and TRBJ2-3; 9 nucleotides match TRBD1. CDR1 is MNHEY and CDR2 is SVGAGI in the germline V gene. Losses at the gene ends were 6 bases for V and 3 bases for J; bases not matched to a gene: 7. The CDR3 is made up of 15 amino acids. The CDR3 sequence: CASRKQGQGTDTQYF. The CDR3, as DNA: TGTGCCAGCAGAAAACAAGGACAGGGGACAGATACGCAGTATTTT.

Comment on this clone: Other DNA sequences from this sample encode an identical CDR3 as well. The CDR3 loop is CSASVRNTEAFF. In nucleotides, the CDR3 is TGCAGTGCTAGTGTCAGGAACACTGAAGCTTTCTTT. The V and J genes are TRBV20-1 and TRBJ1-1, with unresolved D. The germline V gene has CDR1 DFQATT and CDR2 SNEGSKA (reference sequence). The length of the CDR3 is 12 residues. V lost 3 bases and J 1 base, leaving 6 bases between the germline ends.

This chain's CDR3 is CASSLGQVVTQPQHF. In DNA form, the CDR3 reads TGTGCCAGCAGCCTGGGACAGGTTGTCACTCAGCCCCAGCATTTT. This chain connects TRBV5-5 to TRBJ1-5, with TRBD1 identical over 8 bases. The V gene end was trimmed by 4 bases and the J gene end by 6 bases; junction bases not matched to a gene: 9. Per the germline V gene, CDR1 is SGHKS and CDR2 is YYEKEE (reference sequence). The CDR3 is 15 residues long.

The chain employs TRBV19 and TRBJ2-1; 10 bases agree with TRBD2. The CDR3 sequence is 17 residues long. V shed 7 bases, J shed 0 bases, and the junction held 9 bases outside the gene matches. Per germline, CDR1 LNHDA and CDR2 SQIVND (reference sequence). The CDR3 DNA reads as TGTGCCAGTAAGGAGACTAGCGGGCTTAACTCCTACAATGAGCAGTTCTTC. Encoded protein: CASKETSGLNSYNEQFF.

The rearrangement links TRBV6-2 or TRBV6-3 to TRBJ2-2; D remains unclear. This CDR3 is built from 17 residues. Between the trimmed V and J ends, which lost 2 bases and 6 bases, there was a span of 19 bases. Germline V CDR1 and CDR2: MNHEY, SVGEGT. CDR3 loop: CASSYGLRAKSAGELFF. CDR3 nucleotides: TGTGCCAGCAGTTACGGCCTCCGAGCCAAAAGCGCCGGGGAGCTGTTTTTT.

The chain uses TRBV5-1 and TRBJ1-2; no clear D gene. The CDR3 has 15 residues. Deletions cut 3 bases from V and 0 bases from J, with 12 bases between. Per the germline V gene, CDR1 is SGHRS and CDR2 is YFSETQ. The CDR3 bases are TGCGCCAGCAGCTCGCTGGCAGGCGCTAACTATGGCTACACCTTC. Translating it yields CASSSLAGANYGYTF. The full variable domain, rest sourced from reference TRBV5-1 and TRBJ1-2, is KAGVTQTPRYLIKTRGQQVTLSCSPISGHRSVSWYQQTPGQGLQFLFEYFSETQRNKGNFPGRFSGRQFSNSRSEMNVSTLELGDSALYLCASSSLAGANYGYTFGSGTRLTVV.

This sequence joins TRBV6-5 and TRBJ2-5; D is unresolved. The germline V gene has CDR1 MNHEY and CDR2 SVGAGI. Between the trimmed V and J ends, which lost 4 bases and 4 bases, there was a span of 7 bases. This CDR3 spans 12 amino acids. CDR3 DNA sequence: TGTGCCAGCAGTTCCTTCGGAGAGACCCAGTACTTC. Its protein product is CASSSFGETQYF.

This clone was seen more than once but under ten times. V gene TRBV5-1 combines with J gene TRBJ2-7; 8 nucleotides match TRBD1. The ends lost 1 base at V and 1 base at J; junction bases unmatched: 7. CDR1 and CDR2 from the germline V gene are SGHRS and YFSETQ. This CDR3 is built from 16 residues. CDR3 sequence: CASSLSFGQGSYEQYF. The CDR3 DNA follows: TGCGCCAGCAGCTTGTCGTTCGGACAGGGATCCTACGAGCAGTACTTC.

The rearrangement links TRBV9 to TRBJ1-2; 11 bases map to TRBD1. Trimming took 3 bases from V and 3 from J; bases not matched to a gene: 1. This CDR3 spans 14 amino acids. The germline gives CDR1 SGDLS, CDR2 YYNGEE. As DNA, the CDR3 is TGTGCCAGCAGCGGGGGACAGGGGGACTATGGCTACACCTTC. Protein sequence: CASSGGQGDYGYTF.

J is TRBJ1-2 and V is TRBV9, with D hard to call. The germline CDR1 and CDR2 sequences are SGDLS and YYNGEE. Deletions cut 0 bases from V and 2 bases from J, with 8 bases between. This CDR3 spans 14 amino acids. The CDR3 nucleotides read TGTGCCAGCAGCGTAGACGACTGGAACTATGGCTACACCTTC. It specifies CASSVDDWNYGYTF.

This clone was counted once. The J gene is TRBJ1-2, the V gene TRBV11-3; 9 positions match TRBD1. The germline CDR1 and CDR2 sequences are SGHNT and YENEEA. The CDR3 covers 19 residues. After removal of 1 base from V and 2 bases from J, the junction contained 14 bases not matched to a gene. CDR3 amino acids: CASSLVLRDRDKPNYGYTF. CDR3 coding DNA: TGTGCCAGCAGCTTAGTTCTTCGGGACAGGGATAAGCCGAACTATGGCTACACCTTC.

The rearrangement links TRBV28 to TRBJ1-1, with a tentative D call TRBD1 (6 bases). CDR1 and CDR2 (germline): MDHEN, SYDVKM. The CDR3 runs 13 residues. V shed 7 bases and J shed 7 bases, with 16 bases lying between them. CDR3 DNA sequence: TGTGCCAGCAAGCAGAGGGGGGGAGGTGAAGCTTTCTTT. Its translation: CASKQRGGGEAFF. Filled out from reference TRBV28 and TRBJ1-1, the complete variable domain reads DVKVTQSSRYLVKRTGEKVFLECVQDMDHENMFWYRQDPGLGLRLIYFSYDVKMKEKGDIPEGYSVSREKKERFSLILESASTNQTSMYLCASKQRGGGEAFFGQGTRLTVV.

The chain uses TRBV30 and TRBJ2-1, with 9 nucleotides matching TRBD2. With V trimmed by 0 bases and J by 7 bases, 7 bases remained unmatched. Germline lookup yields CDR1 GTSNPN and CDR2 SVGIG (reference sequence). The CDR3 spans 15 residues. Here the CDR3 reads CAWSVGSSGVNEQFF. DNA for the CDR3: TGTGCCTGGAGTGTAGGGTCTAGCGGGGTTAATGAGCAGTTCTTC.

This chain uses TRBV7-9 with TRBJ1-4, with a possible D match to TRBD1 (5 bases). V was trimmed by 0 bases and J by 3 bases, leaving 8 bases between them. The CDR3 loop spans 15 amino acids. The V gene's germline CDR1 is SEHNR and CDR2 FQNEAQ (reference sequence). The DNA for the CDR3 is TGTGCCAGCAGCTTAGCAGGGGCCCCTAATGAAAAACTGTTTTTT. It specifies CASSLAGAPNEKLFF.

The V and J genes are TRBV5-4 and TRBJ2-6; 7 nucleotides match TRBD1. The CDR3 loop spans 15 amino acids. Germline CDR1 SGHNT, CDR2 YYREEE (reference sequence). Losses at the gene ends were 2 bases for V and 2 bases for J; bases not matched to a gene: 1. Written as DNA, the CDR3 is TGTGCCAGCAGCTTTACAGGGGCTGGGGCCAACGTCCTGACTTTC. Protein: CASSFTGAGANVLTF.

The chain employs TRBV18 and TRBJ1-5; 8 bases are shared with TRBD1. The CDR3 is 17 residues long. V gave up 4 bases and J gave up 0 bases; unmatched junction bases: 8. The V gene's germline CDR1 is KGHSH and CDR2 LQKENI. CDR3 DNA sequence: TGTGCCAGCTCACTTACAGGGGGGCCACATAGCAATCAGCCCCAGCATTTT. Translating it yields CASSLTGGPHSNQPQHF.

The chain has TRBV3-1 (or the pseudogene TRBV3-2) and TRBJ1-1; 8 bases fit TRBD1. The CDR3 extends over 15 amino acids. V dropped 1 base and J dropped 4; count of bases not matched to a gene: 5. Germline loops: CDR1 LGHDT, CDR2 YNNKEL (reference sequence). CDR3 coding DNA: TGTGCCAGCAGCCAAGTTGGACAGGGAGGCACTGAAGCTTTCTTT. It yields the protein CASSQVGQGGTEAFF.

V and J are TRBV30 and TRBJ1-4, with 7 bases fitting TRBD1. This CDR3 has 12 amino acids. Germline CDR1 is GTSNPN and CDR2 is SVGIG (reference sequence). The V and J ends lost 8 bases and 14 bases, in that order; junction bases with no gene match: 14. CDR3 in DNA: TGTGCCGGGAAATTGACAGGGTTCGATCTGTTTTTT. Amino acid sequence: CAGKLTGFDLFF.

In its sample, this clone was seen once. The chain recombines TRBV7-8 with TRBJ1-5, with a possible D match to TRBD1 (6 bases). Germline lookup yields CDR1 SGHVS and CDR2 FQNEAQ. CDR3 length: 13 amino acids. Trimming took 6 bases from V and 4 from J, leaving 10 bases between them. Written as DNA, the CDR3 is TGTGCCAGCAGGAGACAGGCGAATCAGCCCCAGCATTTT. Translation: CASRRQANQPQHF.

J is TRBJ2-4 and V is TRBV10-3; D may be TRBD1 (5 bases). V was trimmed by 3 bases and J by 0 bases, leaving 15 bases between them. The germline gives CDR1 ENHRY, CDR2 SYGVKD. The CDR3 covers 17 residues. The CDR3 is CAISEQQARLAKNIQYF. The CDR3 DNA reads as TGTGCCATCAGTGAACAACAGGCCCGACTAGCCAAAAACATTCAGTACTTC.

This clone has only a few counts. V is TRBV5-1 and J is TRBJ2-3; possibly TRBD2 for D (6 bases). The CDR3 runs 15 residues. V lost 4 bases, J lost 11 bases, and 23 bases lay in between. The germline V gene has CDR1 SGHRS and CDR2 YFSETQ. The CDR3 DNA reads as TGCGCCAGCAGCCAGAGTAGGAGGGCTGTGTCAGGGCAGTATTTT. Protein: CASSQSRRAVSGQYF. Based on the CDR3 plus reference TRBV5-1 and TRBJ2-3, the full variable domain is KAGVTQTPRYLIKTRGQQVTLSCSPISGHRSVSWYQQTPGQGLQFLFEYFSETQRNKGNFPGRFSGRQFSNSRSEMNVSTLELGDSALYLCASSQSRRAVSGQYFGPGTRLTVL.

The rearrangement links TRBV29-1 to TRBJ1-2; D not certain. The V end lost 7 bases, the J end lost 8 bases, and 8 bases lay between the germline ends. Per germline, CDR1 SQVTM and CDR2 ANQGSEA. This CDR3 has 9 residues. The CDR3 protein is CSASGGYTF. CDR3 sequence (DNA): TGCAGCGCCTCGGGGGGCTACACCTTC.

CDR3 protein: CASSARRSGANVLTF. The CDR3 coding sequence is TGTGCCAGCAGCGCGAGGCGCTCTGGGGCCAACGTCCTGACTTTC. The chain has TRBV7-9 and TRBJ2-6; D unclear. The germline V and J ends were trimmed by 5 bases and 0 bases, with 8 bases remaining between them. CDR3 length: 15 amino acids. CDR1 is SEHNR, CDR2 FQNEAQ, per germline (reference sequence).

This clone was observed once. The chain has TRBV9 and TRBJ2-1, with 10 bases matching TRBD2. Germline trimming cut 2 bases from V and 5 bases from J; bases unmatched to any gene: 7. The CDR3 covers 16 residues. CDR1 and CDR2 from the germline V gene are SGDLS and YYNGEE. CDR3 amino acids: CASSVIAGGRNNEQFF. In nucleotides, the CDR3 is TGTGCCAGCAGCGTTATAGCGGGGGGCCGCAACAATGAGCAGTTCTTC.

Comment on this clone: The sample has other DNA sequences that encode this CDR3 too. The rearrangement joins TRBV29-1 to TRBJ2-7; 11 bases line up with TRBD2. CDR3 size: 14 residues. CDR1 SQVTM and CDR2 ANQGSEA come from the germline V gene. Germline trimming cut 4 bases from V and 3 bases from J; bases unmatched to any gene: 5. The CDR3 DNA sequence: TGCAGCGTTGCCCGGGGACTAGCGGTCTACGAGCAGTACTTC. It is translated as CSVARGLAVYEQYF.

The CDR3 sequence is CASSFEGWYGYTF. In DNA form, the CDR3 reads TGTGCCAGCAGCTTCGAGGGTTGGTATGGCTACACCTTC. The V call is TRBV7-2, the J call TRBJ1-2; D unclear. The CDR3 is 13 residues long. Per the germline V gene, CDR1 is SGHTA and CDR2 is FQGNSA. The V and J ends lost 3 bases and 5 bases respectively, with 10 bases between them.

The chain carries TRBV3-1 (or the pseudogene TRBV3-2) and TRBJ2-7; no firm D call. The CDR3 loop spans 12 amino acids. Germline-derived CDR1 and CDR2 are LGHDT and YNNKEL (reference sequence). Between the trimmed V and J ends, which lost 2 bases and 4 bases, there was a span of 6 bases. CDR3 protein: CASSQYKYEQYF. The CDR3 DNA reads TGTGCCAGCAGCCAATACAAATACGAGCAGTACTTC.

In the case of this clone: The sample has other DNA sequences that encode this CDR3 too. V and J are TRBV6-5 and TRBJ1-1; tentatively, D is TRBD1 (5 bases). CDR1 MNHEY and CDR2 SVGAGI come from the germline V gene. The CDR3 extends over 13 amino acids. The V end was cut by 2 bases, the J end by 1 base, with 5 bases between. The chain's CDR3 is CASSYDRNTEAFF. The CDR3 nucleotides read TGTGCCAGCAGTTACGACAGGAACACTGAAGCTTTCTTT.